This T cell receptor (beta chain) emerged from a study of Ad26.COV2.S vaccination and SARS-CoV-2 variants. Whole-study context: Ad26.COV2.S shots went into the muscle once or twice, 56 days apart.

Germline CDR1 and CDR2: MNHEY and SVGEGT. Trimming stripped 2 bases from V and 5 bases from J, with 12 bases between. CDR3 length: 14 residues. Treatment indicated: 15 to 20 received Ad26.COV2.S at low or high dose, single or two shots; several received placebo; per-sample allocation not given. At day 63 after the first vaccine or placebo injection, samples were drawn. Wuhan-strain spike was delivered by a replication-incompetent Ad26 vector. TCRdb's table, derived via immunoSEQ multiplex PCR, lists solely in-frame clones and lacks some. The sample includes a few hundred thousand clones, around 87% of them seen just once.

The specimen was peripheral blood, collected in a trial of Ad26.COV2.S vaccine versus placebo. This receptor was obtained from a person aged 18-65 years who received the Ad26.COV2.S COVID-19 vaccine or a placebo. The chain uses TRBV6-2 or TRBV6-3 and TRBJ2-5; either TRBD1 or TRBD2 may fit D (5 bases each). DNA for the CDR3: TGTGCCAGCAGTTACCGGGACCCGGTCGAGACCCAGTACTTC. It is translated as CASSYRDPVETQYF.